This T cell receptor (beta chain) was recorded in a study of blood T cell repertoires in COVID-19. At the level of the study: Acute and convalescent COVID-19 specimens originated in the United States, Italy and Spain.

Method: immunoSEQ multiplex PCR; TCRdb's copy keeps in-frame clones and lacks some. The data contain 140,000 or so clones, about 80% of them seen just once; the ten biggest clones take up 3.5% to 4%. The V gene's germline CDR1 is ENHRY and CDR2 SYGVKD. The CDR3 runs to 14 residues. With 3 bases clipped from V and 2 bases from J, the junction kept 4 bases outside the gene matches. The sample comprised peripheral blood. This TCR derives from a man in his sixties or seventies who had recovered from COVID-19. J is TRBJ2-7 and V is TRBV10-3; 7 positions match TRBD1. The CDR3 is CAISDQTGAYEQYF. The CDR3 nucleotides are TGTGCCATCAGTGATCAAACAGGGGCCTACGAGCAGTACTTC.